This T cell receptor beta chain was observed in a study of T-cell reconstitution after alpha-beta-depleted transplantation in children. The sample holds many counts of this clonotype. Preparation of the TCRbeta library used unique molecular identifiers. TCRdb fed the PCR reads into MiXCR, producing one record per CDR3 protein. This repertoire shows some 400,000 distinct CDR3 sequences, around 21% found once; its top ten account for 3.5% to 4%. The CDR3 is made up of 14 amino acids. Germline values: CDR1 SGHTA, CDR2 FQGTGA. V lost 5 bases and J lost 3, with 11 bases in between. This receptor was obtained from a human donor who donated a stem cell graft to a child with acute myeloid leukemia. This chain connects TRBV7-3 to TRBJ2-1; a weak D match, TRBD2 (6 bases). The starting material was PBMCs from the stem cell graft donor, obtained from the stem cell graft. CDR3 DNA: TGTGCCAGCAGCCCCCGGGAGAGCTACAATGAGCAGTTCTTC. It yields the protein CASSPRESYNEQFF.